What follows are 9 T cell receptor beta chains derived from one specimen sequenced in a study of CD8+ T cells in alopecia areata (dated by TCRdb to between 2017 and 2018). The library was prepared using the immunoSEQ multiplex PCR assay. To provide template for TCR sequencing, every sample had RNA extracted and reverse transcribed into cDNA. TCRdb's version of the immuneACCESS table is confined to in-frame rearrangements and falls short of the full clone set. An unresolved V gene accounts for under half of the shortfall where checked; the remainder is of unknown origin. Present in this sample are approximately 150,000 clones, approximately 60% of which were seen just once. More than 4.5% of the sample comes from the top ten. The sequencing input was CD4+ T cells sorted from blood. These receptors all come from a human donor in good health.

The gene calls are TRBV19 and TRBJ2-6; D may be TRBD1 (7 bases). Trimming cost V 5 bases and J 2 bases, with 13 bases left between them. This CDR3 is built from 16 residues. Germline V gene lookup returns CDR1 LNHDA and CDR2 SQIVND (reference sequence). The CDR3 coding sequence is TGTGCCAGTAGTTTCATCAGGGGGGCTGGGGCCAACGTCCTGACTTTC. This translates into CASSFIRGAGANVLTF.

V is TRBV6-6 and J is TRBJ1-4; D remains unclear. From germline, CDR1 is MNHNY and CDR2 SVGAGI (reference sequence). The V end was cut by 6 bases, the J end by 2 bases, with 7 bases between. The CDR3 runs 13 residues. The CDR3 sequence: CASRRVTNEKLFF. The CDR3 DNA reads TGTGCCAGCAGGCGGGTGACTAATGAAAAACTGTTTTTT.

The genes are TRBV25-1 and TRBJ2-5; D is perhaps TRBD1 (5 bases). Germline assignment: CDR1 MGHDK and CDR2 SYGVNS. Trimming removed 6 bases at V and 1 base at J, with 18 bases between. There are 16 residues in the CDR3. The DNA of the CDR3 is TGTGCCAGCAGCCCCAAAGGGGCAGGCATCCAAGAGACCCAGTACTTC. Translating gives CASSPKGAGIQETQYF.

V usage is TRBV5-1 and J usage is TRBJ1-1; D unclear. The CDR3 loop spans 13 amino acids. The germline CDR1 and CDR2 sequences are SGHRS and YFSETQ. Between the trimmed V and J ends, which lost 0 bases and 1 base, there was a span of 4 bases. CDR3 DNA sequence: TGCGCCAGCAGCTTGGCCACGAACACTGAAGCTTTCTTT. Amino acid sequence: CASSLATNTEAFF.

J is TRBJ1-2 and V is TRBV11-2; 7 bases map to TRBD1. Germline V gives CDR1 SGHAT, CDR2 FQNNGV. This CDR3 is built from 13 residues. J gave up 8 bases and V 4 bases, and 7 bases lay outside the gene matches. In DNA, the CDR3 is TGTGCCAGCAGCTCACAGGGGACCGGGGGCTACACCTTC. The encoded protein is CASSSQGTGGYTF.

This chain uses TRBV15 with TRBJ1-5; D unresolved. The CDR3 has 16 amino acids. Per the germline V gene, CDR1 is LNHNV and CDR2 is YYDKDF (reference sequence). Trimming stripped 0 bases from V and 5 bases from J, with 14 bases between. CDR3: CATSRDRFQNYQPQHF. The CDR3 DNA reads as TGTGCCACCAGCAGAGATCGTTTCCAGAACTATCAGCCCCAGCATTTT.

The chain employs TRBV19 and TRBJ1-2; 7 bases align to TRBD1. Trimming at V came to 7 bases and at J to 0 bases, leaving 8 bases not matched to a gene. Germline CDR1 and CDR2: LNHDA and SQIVND (reference sequence). The CDR3 sequence is 15 residues long. Here the CDR3 reads CASTRDSSTNYGYTF. The CDR3 DNA reads TGTGCCAGTACCCGGGACAGTTCGACTAACTATGGCTACACCTTC.

CDR3 sequence reads: CASSFTRGSYGYTF. In nucleotides, the CDR3 is TGTGCCAGCAGTTTCACGAGGGGCAGCTATGGCTACACCTTC. The chain employs TRBV6-6 and TRBJ1-2; maybe TRBD1 (5 bases). Between the trimmed V and J ends, which lost 4 bases and 4 bases, there was a span of 13 bases. CDR3 size: 14 residues. The germline V gene encodes CDR1 MNHNY and CDR2 SVGAGI (reference sequence).

J is TRBJ1-2 and V is TRBV6-5; no clear D. Per the germline V gene, CDR1 is MNHEY and CDR2 is SVGAGI. The CDR3 length is 13 residues. The V and J ends lost 4 bases and 4 bases respectively, with 10 bases between them. CDR3: CASSSPGSYGYTF. The CDR3 DNA reads TGTGCCAGCAGTTCCCCCGGCTCCTATGGCTACACCTTC.